Listed here are 19 T cell receptor beta chains from one sample, sequenced in a study of T cell changes during pregnancy in multiple sclerosis. Assay used: immunoSEQ multiplex PCR; TCRdb lists only in-frame clones, some missing. This table has fewer than 50,000 clones, around 90% appearing once. Here the sequenced sample was CD8+ T cells from peripheral blood mononuclear cells, taken in the first trimester of pregnancy. These receptors were taken from a female donor with multiple sclerosis, enrolled in a pregnancy study.

V usage is TRBV6-1 and J usage is TRBJ1-6, with D possibly matching TRBD1 (6 bases). The CDR3 loop spans 15 amino acids. CDR1 and CDR2 from the germline V gene are MNHNS and SASEGT. V lost 6 bases, J lost 6 bases, and 15 bases lay in between. CDR3 nucleotide sequence: TGTGCCAGCAGCTTAACCACCAGGGGTAATTCACCCCTCCACTTT. Translation: CASSLTTRGNSPLHF.

This chain joins TRBV27 and TRBJ2-1, with 11 bases that match TRBD2. The CDR3 spans 15 residues. V dropped 6 bases and J dropped 4; count of bases not matched to a gene: 5. In germline, CDR1 is MNHEY, CDR2 SMNVEV (reference sequence). DNA for the CDR3: TGTGCCAGCAGCGCCGGGACTAGCGGTTACAATGAGCAGTTCTTC. Its protein is CASSAGTSGYNEQFF.

The V and J genes are TRBV4-1 and TRBJ2-7; 8 bases line up with TRBD2. The CDR3 consists of 15 residues. The J segment lost 3 bases and the V segment lost 0 bases, leaving 4 bases of the junction unmatched. CDR1 is MGHRA and CDR2 is YSYEKL in the germline V gene. The CDR3 sequence: CASSQDWAGGYEQYF. The CDR3 nucleotides are TGCGCCAGCAGCCAAGATTGGGCGGGGGGCTACGAGCAGTACTTC.

The V call is TRBV13, the J call TRBJ2-7; D might be TRBD2 (6 bases). V was pared by 4 bases and J by 3 bases, with 16 bases between. The CDR3 covers 15 residues. Germline lookup yields CDR1 PRHDT and CDR2 FYEKMQ (reference sequence). CDR3 amino acids: CASSSPGGKYYEQYF. The CDR3 coding sequence is TGTGCCAGCAGCTCCCCAGGCGGGAAATACTACGAGCAGTACTTC.

The rearrangement uses TRBV9 and TRBJ2-2; D is possibly TRBD2 (5 bases). The CDR3 covers 16 residues. V was clipped by 0 bases and J by 5 bases, with 14 bases between them. Germline CDR1 is SGDLS and CDR2 is YYNGEE. DNA of the CDR3: TGTGCCAGCAGCGTAGTCCGGGGTAGCGCTACCGGGGAGCTGTTTTTT. Residues: CASSVVRGSATGELFF.

This clone was counted between two and nine times. V gene TRBV9 combines with J gene TRBJ1-1; D is undetermined. With 0 bases removed from V and 5 bases from J, the gap between germline ends came to 8 bases. Germline V gene sequence: CDR1 SGDLS, CDR2 YYNGEE. The CDR3 covers 13 residues. The CDR3 nucleotides read TGTGCCAGCAGCGTAGCGGGATGGACTGAAGCTTTCTTT. This sequence encodes CASSVAGWTEAFF.

This CDR3 reads CASSLGQGVGYTF. As DNA, the CDR3 is TGTGCCAGCAGTTTAGGTCAGGGTGTTGGCTACACCTTC. The V call is TRBV27, the J call TRBJ1-2; maybe TRBD1 (5 bases). The CDR3 has 13 amino acids. The ends were cut back, 2 bases at V and 7 bases at J, with 11 bases in the middle. Germline V gene data show CDR1 as MNHEY and CDR2 as SMNVEV (reference sequence).

This clone was observed once. This chain connects TRBV6-1 to TRBJ2-1; 8 nucleotides match TRBD2. The CDR3 contains 12 residues. J gave up 9 bases and V 5 bases, and 3 bases lay outside the gene matches. Germline CDR1 and CDR2: MNHNS and SASEGT. Written as DNA, the CDR3 is TGTGCCAGCAGTATGAGCGGGAGTGAGCAGTTCTTC. This encodes CASSMSGSEQFF.

The chain has TRBV6-5 and TRBJ1-1, with a tentative D call TRBD1 (6 bases). Trimming took off 2 bases at V and 4 bases at J, with 17 bases between the two ends. CDR1 MNHEY and CDR2 SVGAGI come from the germline V gene. The CDR3 is 16 amino acids. CDR3 in amino acids: CASSYPTGPGSTEAFF. CDR3 nucleotides: TGTGCCAGCAGTTACCCGACAGGCCCGGGGAGCACTGAAGCTTTCTTT.

This chain joins TRBV9 and TRBJ2-7; 7 bases fit TRBD1. From germline, CDR1 is SGDLS and CDR2 YYNGEE. V shed 0 bases, J shed 5 bases, and the junction held 29 bases outside the gene matches. This CDR3 has 22 amino acids. CDR3 residues: CASSVVGGEGQLIDRREDEQYF. The DNA of the CDR3 is TGTGCCAGCAGCGTAGTAGGGGGTGAGGGACAGTTAATAGATCGGAGAGAGGACGAGCAGTACTTC.

This clone was observed a few times. The V and J genes are TRBV19 and TRBJ1-1; D is undetermined. CDR3 length equals 15 residues. Trimming left V 3 bases short and J 3 bases short, with 14 bases between. CDR1 and CDR2 (germline): LNHDA, SQIVND (reference sequence). CDR3 amino acids: CASSMTIAGDTEAFF. The DNA of the CDR3 is TGTGCCAGTAGTATGACAATTGCGGGAGACACTGAAGCTTTCTTT.

This clone has a single count. CDR3 amino acids: CAGTGGDNQPQHF. CDR3 in DNA: TGTGCCGGAACGGGGGGGGACAATCAGCCCCAGCATTTT. V is TRBV28 and J is TRBJ1-5; tentative D call: TRBD1 (5 bases). The CDR3 is 13 amino acids. The germline gives CDR1 MDHEN, CDR2 SYDVKM. V gave up 11 bases and J gave up 3 bases, with 14 bases separating them.

The rearrangement joins TRBV2 to TRBJ2-1, with 8 bases lining up with TRBD1. The germline gives CDR1 SNHLY, CDR2 FYNNEI. V was clipped by 5 bases and J by 8 bases; unmatched bases: 2. The CDR3 is 12 residues long. Written as DNA, the CDR3 is TGTGCCAGCAGTCCGACAGGGGATGAGCAGTTCTTC. Its translation: CASSPTGDEQFF.

The chain carries TRBV7-6 and TRBJ1-1; 9 bases align to TRBD1. V was clipped by 6 bases and J by 1 base; unmatched bases: 9. Germline-derived CDR1 and CDR2 are SGHVS and FNYEAQ. This CDR3 is 16 amino acids long. The CDR3 loop is CASSPTGTGKNTEAFF. Written as DNA, the CDR3 is TGTGCCAGCAGTCCAACCGGGACAGGGAAGAACACTGAAGCTTTCTTT.

This chain uses TRBV14 with TRBJ2-2; 10 bases line up with TRBD2. The V gene end was trimmed by 1 base and the J gene end by 4 bases; junction bases not matched to a gene: 9. The germline gives CDR1 SGHDN, CDR2 FVKESK. This CDR3 spans 18 amino acids. This CDR3 reads CASSQGSGRAVPTGELFF. The CDR3 DNA reads TGTGCCAGCAGCCAAGGAAGCGGGAGGGCCGTACCCACCGGGGAGCTGTTTTTT. Full variable domain (missing parts from reference TRBV14 and TRBJ2-2): EAGVTQFPSHSVIEKGQTVTLRCDPISGHDNLYWYRRVMGKEIKFLLHFVKESKQDESGMPNNRFLAERTGGTYSTLKVQPAELEDSGVYFCASSQGSGRAVPTGELFFGEGSRLTVL.

V and J are TRBV14 and TRBJ1-2; no clear D gene. V gave up 1 base and J gave up 12 bases, with 9 bases separating them. The CDR3 extends over 11 amino acids. CDR1 and CDR2 from the germline V gene are SGHDN and FVKESK. The CDR3: CASSQGGFHTF. DNA for the CDR3: TGTGCCAGCAGCCAAGGAGGGTTTCACACCTTC.

The genes are TRBV27 and TRBJ2-5; 8 bases align to TRBD2. Trimming removed 3 bases from V and 5 bases from J; junction bases left unmatched: 5. Germline V gives CDR1 MNHEY, CDR2 SMNVEV (reference sequence). The length of the CDR3 is 14 residues. CDR3 amino acids: CASSFGGARETQYF. CDR3 bases: TGTGCCAGCAGTTTCGGGGGGGCGAGGGAGACCCAGTACTTC.

CDR3 in DNA: TGCGCCAGCAGTGAGCGACAGATGAACACTGAAGCTTTCTTT. Translation: CASSERQMNTEAFF. The chain is built from TRBV10-1 and TRBJ1-1; D is perhaps TRBD1 (5 bases). The CDR3 loop spans 14 amino acids. Looked up from germline, CDR1 is WNHNN and CDR2 is SYGVQD (reference sequence). Trimming took 2 bases from V and 0 from J, leaving 7 bases between them.

The chain carries TRBV12-5 and TRBJ2-7; D call uncertain. The germline gives CDR1 LGHNT, CDR2 FRNRAP. CDR3 length equals 13 residues. V was pared by 1 base and J by 2 bases, with 6 bases between. CDR3 DNA: TGTGCTAGTGGTTTGGGACTTCCCTACGAGCAGTACTTC. This gives the protein CASGLGLPYEQYF.